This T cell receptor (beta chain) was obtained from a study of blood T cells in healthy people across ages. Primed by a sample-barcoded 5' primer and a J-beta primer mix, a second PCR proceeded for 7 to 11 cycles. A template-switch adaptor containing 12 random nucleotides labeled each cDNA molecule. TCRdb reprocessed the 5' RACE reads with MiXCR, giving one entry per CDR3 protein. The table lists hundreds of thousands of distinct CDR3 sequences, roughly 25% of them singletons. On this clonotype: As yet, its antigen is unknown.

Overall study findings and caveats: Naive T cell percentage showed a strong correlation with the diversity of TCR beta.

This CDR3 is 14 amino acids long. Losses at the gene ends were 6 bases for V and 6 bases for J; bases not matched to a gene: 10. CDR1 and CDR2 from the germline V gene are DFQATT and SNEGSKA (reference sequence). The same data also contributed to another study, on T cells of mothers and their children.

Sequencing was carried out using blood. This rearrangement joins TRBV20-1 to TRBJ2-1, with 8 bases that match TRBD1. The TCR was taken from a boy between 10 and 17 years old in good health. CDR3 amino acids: CSAPDRAGINEQFF. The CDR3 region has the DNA TGCAGTGCCCCGGACAGGGCGGGTATCAATGAGCAGTTCTTC.